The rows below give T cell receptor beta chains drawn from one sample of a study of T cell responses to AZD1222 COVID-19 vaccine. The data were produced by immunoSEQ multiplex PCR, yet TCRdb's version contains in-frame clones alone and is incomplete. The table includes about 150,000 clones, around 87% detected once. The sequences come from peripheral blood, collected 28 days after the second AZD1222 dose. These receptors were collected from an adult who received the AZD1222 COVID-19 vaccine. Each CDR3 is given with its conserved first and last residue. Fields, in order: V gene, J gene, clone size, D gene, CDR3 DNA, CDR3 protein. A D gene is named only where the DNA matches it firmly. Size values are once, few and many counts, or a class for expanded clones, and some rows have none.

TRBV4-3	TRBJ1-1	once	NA	TGCGCCAGCAGCCAGGCGTCGGGACTGCTGAACACTGAAGCTTTCTTT	CASSQASGLLNTEAFF
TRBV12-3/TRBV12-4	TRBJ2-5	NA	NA	TGTGCCAGCAGCCCCTGGGACACAGAGACCCAGTACTTC	CASSPWDTETQYF
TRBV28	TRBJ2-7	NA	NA	TGTGCCAGCAGTTTCTCGGGGGCGGGCTACGAGCAGTACTTC	CASSFSGAGYEQYF
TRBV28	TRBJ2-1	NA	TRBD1	TGTGCCAGCAGTTTAGAATGGGACAGGGGTGATGAGCAGTTCTTC	CASSLEWDRGDEQFF
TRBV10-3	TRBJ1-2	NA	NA	TGTGCCATCAGTGATCAGGGTGGCTATGGCTACACCTTC	CAISDQGGYGYTF
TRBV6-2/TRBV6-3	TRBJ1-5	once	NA	TGTGCCAGCAGTTCCCCGGAGGTGACCAATCAGCCCCAGCATTTT	CASSSPEVTNQPQHF
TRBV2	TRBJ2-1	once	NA	TGTGCCAGCAGGGAGACAGTAGAGCAGTTCTTC	CASRETVEQFF
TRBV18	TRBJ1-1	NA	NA	TGTGCCAGCTCACCAGAGAGGGGGGCGCGAGTTGAAGCTTTCTTT	CASSPERGARVEAFF
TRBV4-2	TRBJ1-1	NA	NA	TGTGCCAGCAGCCAAGTTGCGGGGATGAACACTGAAGCTTTCTTT	CASSQVAGMNTEAFF
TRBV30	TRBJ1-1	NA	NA	TGTGCCTGGAGTGACGGGGACCTGAGAGCTGAAGCTTTCTTT	CAWSDGDLRAEAFF
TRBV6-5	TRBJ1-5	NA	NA	TGTGCCAGCCAATGGCGCGGGCCCAATCAGCCCCAGCATTTT	CASQWRGPNQPQHF
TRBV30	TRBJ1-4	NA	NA	TGTGCCTGGAGTGTACGAGGTAGAGGGCCAAATGAAAAACTGTTTTTT	CAWSVRGRGPNEKLFF
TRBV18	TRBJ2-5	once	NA	TGTGCCAGCTCAGGGCTTCGGGAGACCCAGTACTTC	CASSGLRETQYF
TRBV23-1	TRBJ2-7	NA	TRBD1	TGCGCCAGCAGACAAGCTGACAGGGTCAGCTCCTACGAGCAGTACTTC	CASRQADRVSSYEQYF
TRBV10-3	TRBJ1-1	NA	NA	TGTGCCATCAGTGAGTCGGGGGGGCCTGAAGCTTTCTTT	CAISESGGPEAFF
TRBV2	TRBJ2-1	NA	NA	TGTGCCAGCAGTGAAGCTTTTCGGAGCTCCTACAATGAGCAGTTCTTC	CASSEAFRSSYNEQFF
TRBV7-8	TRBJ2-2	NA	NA	TGTGCCAGCAGCCGAGGGACGGATTGGAGGGAGCTGTTTTTT	CASSRGTDWRELFF
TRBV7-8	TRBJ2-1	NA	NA	TGTGCCAGCAGAACGGATGTGAGCAATGAGCAGTTCTTC	CASRTDVSNEQFF
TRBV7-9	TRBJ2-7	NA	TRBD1	TGTGCCAGCAGCTTAGTGGACAGGATCTACTTC	CASSLVDRIYF
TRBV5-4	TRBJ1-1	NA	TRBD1	TGTGCCAGCAGCTGGCCGGGACAGGGGAACACTGAAGCTTTCTTT	CASSWPGQGNTEAFF
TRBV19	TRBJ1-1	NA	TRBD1	TGTGCCAGTAGCGACAGGGGAGGATCTAAACGGGGCACTGAAGCTTTCTTT	CASSDRGGSKRGTEAFF
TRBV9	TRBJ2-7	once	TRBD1	TGTGCCAGCGGTAGACAGGGGGGTGAGCAGTACTTC	CASGRQGGEQYF
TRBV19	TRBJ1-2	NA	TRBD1	TGTGCCAGTAGGGGACAGGGCGCTGGTGGCTACACCTTC	CASRGQGAGGYTF
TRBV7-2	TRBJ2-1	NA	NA	TGTGCCAGCAAACTGGTCCCGGGGGCGAATGAGCAGTTCTTC	CASKLVPGANEQFF
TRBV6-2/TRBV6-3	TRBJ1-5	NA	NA	TGTGCCAGCAGTTCAAAGGGGATCGGCAATCAGCCCCAGCATTTT	CASSSKGIGNQPQHF
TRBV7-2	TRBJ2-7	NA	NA	TGTGCCAGCAGCAACAGCTACGAGCAGTACTTC	CASSNSYEQYF